These 27 T cell receptor beta chains share one sample of origin, sequenced in a study of pediatric ulcerative colitis. TCRdb's table, derived via immunoSEQ multiplex PCR, lists solely in-frame clones and lacks some. The sample carries more than 40,000 clones, 78% recorded once. During colonoscopy, one to two rectal pinch biopsies were collected. Material: gut tissue. The receptors shown here come from a girl aged 5 to 17 with moderate ulcerative colitis.

This clone has only a few counts. The J gene is TRBJ2-7, the V gene TRBV11-2; D gene uncertain. The V gene lost 0 bases and the J gene lost 0 bases, with 6 bases spanning the gap. The CDR3 spans 14 residues. CDR1 is SGHAT and CDR2 is FQNNGV in the germline V gene. The CDR3 region has the DNA TGTGCCAGCAGCTTAGACCGTAACTCCTACGAGCAGTACTTC. Residues: CASSLDRNSYEQYF.

This rearrangement joins TRBV5-4 to TRBJ2-3; D remains ambiguous. The CDR3 sequence is 13 residues long. The germline gives CDR1 SGHNT, CDR2 YYREEE (reference sequence). Trimming shortened V by 3 bases and J by 2 bases, and 7 bases separated the two germline ends. The CDR3 is CASSSTNTDTQYF. The CDR3 DNA sequence: TGTGCCAGCAGCTCGACGAACACAGATACGCAGTATTTT.

The rearrangement uses TRBV5-1 and TRBJ2-2; 9 nucleotides line up with TRBD2. The ends lost 1 base at V and 2 bases at J; junction bases unmatched: 12. The CDR3 is made up of 19 amino acids. Germline V lookup: CDR1 SGHRS, CDR2 YFSETQ. DNA of the CDR3: TGCGCCAGCAGCTTGTGGCCCCTCTCTAGCGGGGTTAACACCGGGGAGCTGTTTTTT. Translation: CASSLWPLSSGVNTGELFF.

J is TRBJ2-1 and V is TRBV6-5, with D perhaps TRBD1 or TRBD2 (5 bases each). Trimming removed 6 bases from V and 2 bases from J, with 14 bases in between. This CDR3 is 15 amino acids long. Germline values: CDR1 MNHEY, CDR2 SVGAGI. The CDR3 is CASSPSQGAYNEQFF. DNA for the CDR3: TGTGCCAGCAGCCCTTCTCAGGGAGCCTACAATGAGCAGTTCTTC.

This sequence joins TRBV4-1 and TRBJ2-7, with D possibly matching TRBD1 (7 bases). The CDR3 spans 15 residues. Germline-derived CDR1 and CDR2 are MGHRA and YSYEKL. V was clipped by 0 bases and J by 2 bases, with 11 bases between them. CDR3 residues: CASSQEFRGAYEQYF. In DNA, the CDR3 is TGCGCCAGCAGCCAAGAGTTCAGGGGGGCCTACGAGCAGTACTTC.

The V and J genes are TRBV29-1 and TRBJ1-1, with D maybe TRBD1 (6 bases). The CDR3 extends over 13 amino acids. Looked up from germline, CDR1 is SQVTM and CDR2 is ANQGSEA. Trimming stripped 7 bases from V and 5 bases from J, with 17 bases between. This CDR3 reads CSAGAGGRTEAFF. The CDR3 nucleotides are TGCAGCGCCGGGGCGGGGGGCAGGACTGAAGCTTTCTTT.

This clone was counted only a few times. The genes are TRBV30 and TRBJ2-1, with 9 bases fitting TRBD2. Germline-derived CDR1 and CDR2 are GTSNPN and SVGIG (reference sequence). After removal of 0 bases from V and 10 bases from J, the junction contained 4 bases not matched to a gene. This CDR3 is built from 13 residues. CDR3 sequence (DNA): TGTGCCTGGAGTGTACGGCGGGGGGGCGAGCAGTTCTTC. It encodes CAWSVRRGGEQFF.

The CDR3 sequence: CASSQAGGRTDTQYF. Here the CDR3 DNA reads TGTGCCAGCAGCCAAGCGGGAGGGCGCACAGATACGCAGTATTTT. V gene TRBV4-2 combines with J gene TRBJ2-3; 8 bases are a match to TRBD2. Germline V gives CDR1 LGHNA, CDR2 YNFKEQ. The CDR3 has 15 amino acids. With V trimmed by 1 base and J by 1 base, 1 base remained unmatched.

The chain uses TRBV29-1 and TRBJ2-7, with D possibly TRBD2 on 6 matching bases. Trimming stripped 5 bases from V and 0 bases from J, with 11 bases between. This CDR3 is built from 13 residues. Germline loops: CDR1 SQVTM, CDR2 ANQGSEA. The CDR3 nucleotides read TGCAGCGTTAAGCCGGGACTCTCCTACGAGCAGTACTTC. The encoded protein is CSVKPGLSYEQYF.

This chain links TRBV29-1 with TRBJ2-7; D call uncertain. The CDR3 loop spans 11 amino acids. Trimming cost V 5 bases and J 3 bases, with 8 bases left between them. In germline, CDR1 is SQVTM, CDR2 ANQGSEA. CDR3 nucleotide sequence: TGCAGCGTTTGGCAGAACTACGAGCAGTACTTC. It is translated as CSVWQNYEQYF.

The chain is built from TRBV10-1 and TRBJ2-1; 9 bases line up with TRBD1. Germline CDR1 and CDR2: WNHNN and SYGVQD (reference sequence). The V gene end was trimmed by 6 bases and the J gene end by 4 bases; junction bases not matched to a gene: 4. The CDR3 runs to 14 residues. This CDR3 reads CASSLGQGYNEQFF. The CDR3 nucleotides read TGCGCCAGCAGCCTAGGACAGGGGTACAATGAGCAGTTCTTC.

The chain combines TRBV11-2 with TRBJ1-1; tentatively, D is TRBD1 (5 bases). The CDR3 is 15 amino acids. The germline CDR1 and CDR2 sequences are SGHAT and FQNNGV. Deletions cut 8 bases from V and 0 bases from J, with 16 bases between. CDR3 sequence: CASGGGPPMNTEAFF. DNA of the CDR3: TGTGCCAGCGGGGGGGGACCTCCAATGAACACTGAAGCTTTCTTT.

The sample holds a few counts of this clone. The rearrangement links TRBV7-8 to TRBJ2-1; D gene unclear. CDR3 length equals 14 residues. Germline values: CDR1 SGHVS, CDR2 FQNEAQ. V lost 2 bases and J 3 bases, leaving 8 bases between the germline ends. The CDR3 protein is CASSLYPGYNEQFF. In DNA, the CDR3 is TGTGCCAGCAGCTTATATCCAGGCTACAATGAGCAGTTCTTC.

This clone was seen more than once but under ten times. The chain combines TRBV29-1 with TRBJ1-1; no definite D call. CDR3 length: 11 residues. The V gene lost 6 bases and the J gene lost 2 bases, with 7 bases spanning the gap. Germline CDR1 SQVTM, CDR2 ANQGSEA. The CDR3, as DNA: TGCAGCGTCCGGATAAACACTGAAGCTTTCTTT. It yields the protein CSVRINTEAFF.

V usage is TRBV18 and J usage is TRBJ2-7; D might be TRBD2 (5 bases). V was shortened by 6 bases and J by 5 bases, with 26 bases between the two germline ends. The CDR3 runs to 17 residues. Germline CDR1 reads KGHSH; CDR2 reads LQKENI. The CDR3 nucleotides are TGTGCCAGCTCGTTTTCCGGGCCCCCGAGAGGAGGACACGAGCAGTACTTC. Protein sequence: CASSFSGPPRGGHEQYF.

The CDR3 region is CSVETQLGNEQFF. CDR3 sequence (DNA): TGCAGCGTTGAGACCCAACTGGGCAATGAGCAGTTCTTC. The chain is built from TRBV29-1 and TRBJ2-1; no clear D gene. The CDR3 has 13 amino acids. CDR1 is SQVTM and CDR2 is ANQGSEA in the germline V gene. V was trimmed by 3 bases and J by 6 bases, leaving 12 bases between them.

The J gene is TRBJ2-5, the V gene TRBV2; D is undetermined. V lost 7 bases and J 7 bases, leaving 10 bases between the germline ends. The CDR3 extends over 11 amino acids. Looked up from germline, CDR1 is SNHLY and CDR2 is FYNNEI. The CDR3 bases are TGTGCCAGCACGGATATTGGGACCCAGTACTTC. It codes for CASTDIGTQYF.

This clone was counted a single time. The CDR3, as DNA: TGTGCCAGCAGCTTAGTGGGGGGACAGTACCAAGAGACCCAGTACTTC. Amino acids: CASSLVGGQYQETQYF. The gene calls are TRBV7-2 and TRBJ2-5; the D gene is possibly TRBD1 (7 bases). Germline CDR1 is SGHTA and CDR2 is FQGNSA. V was clipped by 1 base and J by 0 bases, with 12 bases between them. CDR3 length: 16 residues. Full variable domain (remainder filled in from reference TRBV7-2 and TRBJ2-5): GAGVSQSPSNKVTEKGKDVELRCDPISGHTALYWYRQSLGQGLEFLIYFQGNSAPDKSGLPSDRFSAERTGGSVSTLTIQRTQQEDSAVYLCASSLVGGQYQETQYFGPGTRLLVL.

The chain employs TRBV30 and TRBJ1-2; D remains unclear. The germline gives CDR1 GTSNPN, CDR2 SVGIG (reference sequence). The CDR3 length is 15 residues. V gave up 2 bases and J gave up 4 bases, with 17 bases separating them. CDR3 sequence: CAWSPTLTVAYGYTF. CDR3 DNA sequence: TGTGCCTGGAGTCCAACCCTGACTGTCGCCTATGGCTACACCTTC.

A single count supports this clone. This chain links TRBV10-3 with TRBJ2-2, with 12 bases fitting TRBD2. Germline-derived CDR1 and CDR2 are ENHRY and SYGVKD. CDR3 length: 18 amino acids. With 6 bases clipped from V and 1 base from J, the junction kept 9 bases outside the gene matches. The CDR3 reads CAIRPSGGASGNTGELFF. The CDR3 DNA reads TGTGCCATCAGACCTAGCGGGGGGGCCTCGGGGAACACCGGGGAGCTGTTTTTT.

The rearrangement joins TRBV16 to TRBJ1-1, with D unresolved. This CDR3 is built from 15 residues. Germline CDR1 is KGHSY and CDR2 is FQNENV. V lost 0 bases to trimming and J lost 0 bases, with 8 bases between them. In DNA, the CDR3 is TGTGCCAGCAGCCAATCGCCCGCTTTGAACACTGAAGCTTTCTTT. Its translation is CASSQSPALNTEAFF.

As regards this clone: The germline gene is not matched at one end of the junction; a read error may be the cause. This rearrangement joins TRBV4-3 to TRBJ2-2, with D tentatively TRBD2 (5 bases). The CDR3 extends over 14 amino acids. CDR1 is LGHNA, CDR2 YSLEER, per germline. CDR3 sequence reads: CASSQARHSGELFF. The CDR3 nucleotides are TGCGCCAGCAGCCAAGCCCGCCACTCCGGGGAGTTGTTTTTT.

This chain's CDR3 is CASSLGSSGGYTF. CDR3 DNA sequence: TGTGCCAGCAGCTTAGGAAGCTCCGGTGGCTACACCTTC. V usage is TRBV5-4 and J usage is TRBJ1-2; D not certain. The germline CDR1 and CDR2 sequences are SGHNT and YYREEE (reference sequence). Trimming stripped 2 bases from V and 7 bases from J, with 12 bases between. The CDR3 is 13 amino acids. Full variable domain (rest looked up from reference TRBV5-4 and TRBJ1-2): ETGVTQSPTHLIKTRGQQVTLRCSSQSGHNTVSWYQQALGQGPQFIFQYYREEENGRGNFPPRFSGLQFPNYSSELNVNALELDDSALYLCASSLGSSGGYTFGSGTRLTVV.

The genes are TRBV7-8 and TRBJ2-2; no clear D gene. V was clipped by 1 base and J by 3 bases, with 9 bases between them. Germline CDR1 reads SGHVS; CDR2 reads FQNEAQ. This CDR3 comprises 15 residues. The CDR3 reads CASSLGDLYTGELFF. The CDR3 DNA sequence: TGTGCCAGCAGCTTAGGTGACCTTTACACCGGGGAGCTGTTTTTT.

This chain links TRBV30 with TRBJ2-7; a weak D match, TRBD1 (7 bases). Germline V CDR1 and CDR2: GTSNPN, SVGIG (reference sequence). The CDR3 spans 14 residues. Trimming shortened V by 0 bases and J by 5 bases, and 14 bases separated the two germline ends. CDR3 coding DNA: TGTGCCTGGAGTGTTAGACAGGGAGGACACGAGCAGTACTTC. This sequence encodes CAWSVRQGGHEQYF.

The chain recombines TRBV2 with TRBJ2-1; D perhaps matches TRBD1 (5 bases). The CDR3 spans 13 residues. V lost 5 bases and J 5 bases, leaving 10 bases between the germline ends. CDR1 and CDR2 from the germline V gene are SNHLY and FYNNEI. The CDR3 DNA reads as TGTGCCAGCAGTCTGTCAGGGAACAATGAGCAGTTCTTC. This sequence encodes CASSLSGNNEQFF.

This clone was recorded only once. V is TRBV14 and J is TRBJ2-3, with 14 nucleotides matching TRBD2. Germline values: CDR1 SGHDN, CDR2 FVKESK. Trimming at V came to 4 bases and at J to 2 bases, leaving 2 bases not matched to a gene. The CDR3 is 16 residues long. CDR3 coding DNA: TGTGCCAGCAGCCGACTAGCGGGAGGGATCACAGATACGCAGTATTTT. Its protein product is CASSRLAGGITDTQYF. The whole variable domain, remainder taken from reference TRBV14 and TRBJ2-3, is EAGVTQFPSHSVIEKGQTVTLRCDPISGHDNLYWYRRVMGKEIKFLLHFVKESKQDESGMPNNRFLAERTGGTYSTLKVQPAELEDSGVYFCASSRLAGGITDTQYFGPGTRLTVL.